The clone carrying this T cell receptor beta chain came up once. Its antigen remains unidentified. The sort gate was single viable CD3+CD4+CD8-CD45RO+ cells for memory CD4+ T cells. Donors' CMV status reflects serum IgG against pp150, pp28, p38, p52. In the original analysis: Out-of-frame sequences were removed, leaving 2,000,000 or so distinct TCRbeta sequences. TCRdb's copy holds only in-frame clones and misses some; the assay was immunoSEQ multiplex PCR. That table gives V, J and clone size, and the DNA gave D and trimming. The table has approximately 47,000 clones, around 80% seen once; the top ten hold 0.94%. The V segment lost 3 bases and the J segment 3 bases; nucleotides outside the gene matches: 2. The CDR3 has 15 residues. Germline V gene sequence: CDR1 KGHSH, CDR2 LQKENI. The data originate from a study of memory CD4+ T cells and cytomegalovirus serostatus. General observations from the study: CMV serostatus prediction reached median AUC around 0.95, or 0.9 with US-trained model.

Input material: memory CD4+ T cells from blood. The TCR was taken from an adult in good health and CMV-seronegative. The chain recombines TRBV18 with TRBJ2-5, with 12 nucleotides matching TRBD2. CDR3 region: CASSPRLAGEETQYF. CDR3 in DNA: TGTGCCAGCTCACCGAGACTAGCGGGGGAAGAGACCCAGTACTTC.